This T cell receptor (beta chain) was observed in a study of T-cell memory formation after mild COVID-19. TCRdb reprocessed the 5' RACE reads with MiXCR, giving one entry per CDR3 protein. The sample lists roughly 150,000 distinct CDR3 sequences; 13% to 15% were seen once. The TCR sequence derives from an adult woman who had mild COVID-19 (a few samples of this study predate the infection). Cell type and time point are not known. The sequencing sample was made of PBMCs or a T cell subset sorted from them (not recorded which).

The CDR3 spells CASSYGAASGGEIYNEQFF. The CDR3 bases are TGTGCCAGCAGTTACGGGGCGGCTAGCGGGGGGGAAATATACAATGAGCAGTTCTTC. The gene calls are TRBV6-6 and TRBJ2-1, with 12 bases identical to TRBD2. CDR3 length equals 19 residues. Trimming at V came to 2 bases and at J to 4 bases, leaving 12 bases not matched to a gene. The V gene's germline CDR1 is MNHNY and CDR2 SVGAGI (reference sequence).